These 10 T cell receptor beta chains were sequenced from one sample in a study of shared clonotypes between healthy human individuals. Profiling relied on immunoSEQ multiplex PCR, and the TCRdb table lists in-frame clones only, not all of them. Seen here are about 1,900,000 clones, roughly 95% observed once, and the top ten hold approximately 1%. CD45RO-negative CD8 cells positively selected for CCR7 made up the naive population, which excluded terminally differentiated effector memory CD45RA+ cells. Sequencing input: naive CD8+ T cells sorted from blood. The receptors shown here come from a man between 18 and 35 years old in good health.

V gene TRBV7-8 combines with J gene TRBJ1-5; a possible D gene is TRBD1 (6 bases). CDR1 and CDR2 (germline): SGHVS, FQNEAQ. The CDR3 is made up of 14 amino acids. Trimming removed 1 base from V and 6 bases from J, with 10 bases in between. CDR3 in amino acids: CASSLGTEVQPQHF. The CDR3 DNA reads as TGTGCCAGCAGCTTAGGGACAGAAGTTCAGCCCCAGCATTTT.

The table lists this clone with a count of one. V is TRBV4-1 and J is TRBJ1-2; 8 bases agree with TRBD1. With 3 bases clipped from V and 0 bases from J, the junction kept 6 bases outside the gene matches. CDR1 is MGHRA and CDR2 is YSYEKL in the germline V gene. The CDR3 loop spans 16 amino acids. CDR3 coding DNA: TGCGCCAGCAGCCAGCGGGCCAGGGGGCCTAACTATGGCTACACCTTC. It codes for CASSQRARGPNYGYTF.

This rearrangement joins TRBV6-5 to TRBJ2-3; D is uncertain. The V gene lost 7 bases and the J gene lost 4 bases, with 15 bases spanning the gap. The CDR3 spans 14 residues. In germline, CDR1 is MNHEY, CDR2 SVGAGI. CDR3 nucleotide sequence: TGTGCCAGCAAGAAGGTGTGGGAAGCAGATACGCAGTATTTT. It is translated as CASKKVWEADTQYF.

The chain couples TRBV4-3 to TRBJ2-1; D perhaps matches TRBD2 (6 bases). Between the trimmed V and J ends, which lost 0 bases and 8 bases, there was a span of 14 bases. Germline V lookup: CDR1 LGHNA, CDR2 YSLEER. This CDR3 is 15 amino acids long. CDR3 nucleotide sequence: TGCGCCAGCAGCCAAGATTGGAGGGGCTATTATGAGCAGTTCTTC. This gives the protein CASSQDWRGYYEQFF.

This rearrangement joins TRBV29-1 to TRBJ2-5, with 8 nucleotides matching TRBD1. Germline V lookup: CDR1 SQVTM, CDR2 ANQGSEA. Trimming cost V 0 bases and J 5 bases; bases outside gene matches: 5. The CDR3 consists of 14 residues. The CDR3 DNA reads as TGCAGCGTTGAAGACAGGGGGCAGGGGGAGACCCAGTACTTC. Translated, it gives CSVEDRGQGETQYF.

The genes are TRBV28 and TRBJ2-3, with 7 bases aligning to TRBD2. The CDR3 totals 16 residues. Germline assignment: CDR1 MDHEN and CDR2 SYDVKM. The V and J ends lost 1 base and 1 base, in that order; junction bases with no gene match: 5. CDR3 loop: CASSLYGEGGTDTQYF. The CDR3 DNA reads TGTGCCAGCAGTTTATATGGGGAGGGAGGCACAGATACGCAGTATTTT.

The J gene is TRBJ1-1, the V gene TRBV12-5, with D hard to call. This CDR3 is built from 12 residues. Germline CDR1 reads LGHNT; CDR2 reads FRNRAP. Trimming took off 1 base at V and 3 bases at J, with 3 bases between the two ends. The CDR3 sequence is CASGLEYTEAFF. The CDR3 coding sequence is TGTGCTAGTGGTTTGGAGTACACTGAAGCTTTCTTT.

The chain couples TRBV2 to TRBJ1-1, with D unclear. V lost 3 bases and J lost 1, with 9 bases in between. From germline, CDR1 is SNHLY and CDR2 FYNNEI. The CDR3 runs 14 residues. The CDR3 DNA sequence: TGTGCCAGCAGTGAGTATGGAGGGAACACTGAAGCTTTCTTT. It specifies CASSEYGGNTEAFF.

Concerning this clone itself: This CDR3 is also generated by other DNA sequences in the sample. The gene calls are TRBV27 and TRBJ2-5; 11 positions match TRBD2. The CDR3 runs to 15 residues. The V and J ends lost 2 bases and 3 bases, in that order; junction bases with no gene match: 2. Germline lookup yields CDR1 MNHEY and CDR2 SMNVEV (reference sequence). This CDR3 is CASSLGTSGKETQYF. The CDR3 DNA sequence: TGTGCCAGCAGTTTAGGGACTAGCGGCAAAGAGACCCAGTACTTC.

This chain connects TRBV7-9 to TRBJ2-7, with TRBD2 matching over 7 bases. Germline V gene data show CDR1 as SEHNR and CDR2 as FQNEAQ (reference sequence). CDR3 length: 15 amino acids. The ends lost 4 bases at V and 3 bases at J; junction bases unmatched: 9. The CDR3, as DNA: TGTGCCAGCAGCTCCACCCGGGACTACTTCTACGAGCAGTACTTC. It is translated as CASSSTRDYFYEQYF.